This record concerns one T cell receptor beta chain sequence. Germline-derived CDR1 and CDR2 are SGHTA and FQGNSA. The V end was cut by 0 bases, the J end by 2 bases, with 14 bases between. The CDR3 runs to 16 residues. This record belongs to a study of identical twins. TCRdb itself ran the 5' RACE reads through MiXCR, one entry per CDR3 protein. The sample consists of 520,000 or so distinct CDR3 sequences, under 25% of them appearing once. The data also belong to a second study, concerning T cells expressing NK-cell markers. As that report states: Among the eight sequenced donors, seven tested HCMV-seropositive and one tested seronegative. Roughly 6 donors showed dominant NKG2C+ clonotypes comprising roughly 1.0-7.0% of their CD8+ T cells. There were a handful of donors in whom these clonotypes also led the CD3+CD56-NKG2C+ fraction. Questions lingered over whether expanded NKG2C+ T cell clones were HCMV-specific.

What was sequenced was CD4+ T cells sorted from blood. The TCR originated in a woman aged 18-29 years in good health. This chain connects TRBV7-2 to TRBJ2-7; D is uncertain. In DNA, the CDR3 is TGTGCCAGCAGCTTAGCGGGCCAGCCTGCTACCTACGAGCAGTACTTC. It yields the protein CASSLAGQPATYEQYF.